This TCR beta chain appears in the sequencing data of a study of neurological immune-mediated disorders. TCRdb used MiXCR to reprocess the 5' RACE reads, holding one entry per CDR3 protein. The repertoire holds fewer than 20,000 distinct CDR3 sequences, with approximately 3.7% as singletons. Trimming left V 0 bases short and J 9 bases short, with 12 bases between. This CDR3 is 14 amino acids long. Per germline, CDR1 MNHEY and CDR2 SVGEGT. Sequencing used CD8+ T cells from blood. The rearrangement joins TRBV6-2 or TRBV6-3 to TRBJ2-4, with TRBD2 as a possible D gene (6 bases). This receptor was taken from a woman in her thirties or forties in good health. CDR3 sequence (DNA): TGTGCCAGCAGTTACTCTGAGCGCGGGGTCATTCAGTACTTC. It yields the protein CASSYSERGVIQYF.